This T cell receptor beta chain emerged from a study of blood T cell repertoires in COVID-19. Across the whole study: Sample material is recorded as cDNA or gDNA derived from T cells, B-cell-depleted T cells, or PBMCs.

This clone showed up just once. Germline V gene sequence: CDR1 SGHVS, CDR2 FQNEAQ. The V gene end was trimmed by 5 bases and the J gene end by 6 bases; junction bases not matched to a gene: 5. The CDR3 covers 15 residues. Original handling: It was from reference gene primer amplification that nucleated cell counts were estimated. Clones were sequenced by immunoSEQ multiplex PCR, and TCRdb holds only the in-frame ones, with some missing. V, J and clone size are taken as reported in that table, and D and trimming were inferred from the DNA itself. The sample has around 190,000 clones, 84% seen once. Which cohort a participant joined came from the clinical history participants gave. During the 2 weeks before they entered the study, exposed participants had met someone with a PCR-confirmed or clinician-diagnosed COVID-19 case.

The sequencing sample was made of PBMCs or T cells enriched from blood (not recorded which). The J gene is TRBJ2-1, the V gene TRBV7-8, with TRBD2 identical over 12 bases. The receptor comes from a woman aged 25-40 years who had been exposed to COVID-19. The CDR3 DNA is TGTGCCAGCAGCACCGGACTAGCGGGGCGCAATGAGCAGTTCTTC. Amino acid sequence: CASSTGLAGRNEQFF.